Listed here are 31 T cell receptor beta chains from one sample, sequenced in a study of CD8 T cells in Susac syndrome. RNA was extracted with the RNeasy kit, and a quantity of roughly 0.45 to 1 ug was reverse transcribed using random hexamers. Each CDR3 protein gets one entry after TCRdb re-called the immunoSEQ multiplex PCR reads with MiXCR. The sample yields about 200,000 distinct CDR3 sequences, 90% to 95% seen once. The material sequenced was CD4+ T cells from PBMCs. Source of these receptors: a human donor with multiple sclerosis.

The chain recombines TRBV27 with TRBJ1-6; tentative D call: TRBD1 (6 bases). The CDR3 extends over 13 amino acids. V was clipped by 3 bases and J by 8 bases, with 8 bases between them. Germline V gives CDR1 MNHEY, CDR2 SMNVEV (reference sequence). This chain's CDR3 is CASSFSGDSPLHF. The CDR3 nucleotides are TGTGCCAGCAGTTTCTCAGGGGATTCACCCCTCCACTTT.

The chain is built from TRBV30 and TRBJ2-7; the D is unclear. The CDR3 has 13 residues. V was clipped by 5 bases and J by 2 bases, with 13 bases between them. CDR1 and CDR2 (germline): GTSNPN, SVGIG (reference sequence). The CDR3: CAWLRALPYEQYF. CDR3 in DNA: TGTGCCTGGCTCCGGGCCCTCCCCTACGAGCAGTACTTC.

The chain links TRBV3-1 to TRBJ2-2, with D maybe TRBD2 (5 bases). The CDR3 is 15 residues long. V was pared by 3 bases and J by 5 bases, with 13 bases between. Germline values: CDR1 LGHDT, CDR2 YNNKEL (reference sequence). CDR3 region: CASSHPASRTGELFF. The CDR3 bases are TGTGCCAGCAGCCATCCAGCTAGCCGGACCGGGGAGCTGTTTTTT.

The chain couples TRBV7-2 to TRBJ2-7; D gene ambiguous. The CDR3 contains 15 residues. CDR1 is SGHTA, CDR2 FQGNSA, per germline. Trimming took off 5 bases at V and 4 bases at J, with 18 bases between the two ends. The CDR3 DNA reads TGTGCCAGCAGCCTCTCAGCTATATATCCATACGAGCAGTACTTC. This encodes CASSLSAIYPYEQYF.

This rearrangement joins TRBV7-9 to TRBJ2-7; D is unclear. The CDR3 length is 14 residues. V was trimmed by 1 base and J by 7 bases, leaving 14 bases between them. Germline V lookup: CDR1 SEHNR, CDR2 FQNEAQ (reference sequence). For the CDR3, the DNA is TGTGCCAGCAGCTTAGACCCCCGAGTTGATGAGCAGTACTTC. It is translated as CASSLDPRVDEQYF.

J is TRBJ2-5 and V is TRBV6-5; 8 bases are shared with TRBD2. V dropped 5 bases and J dropped 4; count of bases not matched to a gene: 6. The CDR3 extends over 14 amino acids. From germline, CDR1 is MNHEY and CDR2 SVGAGI. CDR3 region: CASSMRRGGETQYF. The DNA of the CDR3 is TGTGCCAGCAGTATGCGCCGGGGGGGAGAGACCCAGTACTTC.

The chain links TRBV7-2 to TRBJ1-1; no firm D call. Trimming removed 1 base from V and 5 bases from J, with 8 bases in between. This CDR3 spans 13 amino acids. Germline V gene sequence: CDR1 SGHTA, CDR2 FQGNSA. The CDR3 here is CASSLELPTEAFF. In DNA form, the CDR3 reads TGTGCCAGCAGCTTAGAACTTCCGACTGAAGCTTTCTTT. The complete variable domain, with remaining parts taken from reference TRBV7-2 and TRBJ1-1, reads GAGVSQSPSNKVTEKGKDVELRCDPISGHTALYWYRQSLGQGLEFLIYFQGNSAPDKSGLPSDRFSAERTGGSVSTLTIQRTQQEDSAVYLCASSLELPTEAFFGQGTRLTVV.

The V and J genes are TRBV11-3 and TRBJ1-2; D unclear. V gave up 5 bases and J gave up 3 bases, with 10 bases separating them. The CDR3 length is 13 residues. Germline V gives CDR1 SGHNT, CDR2 YENEEA. CDR3 protein: CASSPSRDYGYTF. The CDR3 nucleotides are TGTGCCAGCAGCCCCTCCCGGGACTATGGCTACACCTTC.

Of note for this clonotype: At one boundary the junction diverges from the germline segment, which might be a read error. The V and J genes are TRBV4-1 and TRBJ2-1, with TRBD2 as a possible D gene (7 bases). Germline V gene data show CDR1 as MGHRA and CDR2 as YSYEKL. The CDR3 covers 15 residues. The CDR3 nucleotides are TGCGCCAGTAGCCCCGGGGGGCACAGGTACAATGAGCAGTTCTTC. Protein product: CASSPGGHRYNEQFF.

The V gene is TRBV27, the J gene TRBJ2-7, with 8 bases aligning to TRBD1. Germline values: CDR1 MNHEY, CDR2 SMNVEV (reference sequence). Germline trimming cut 5 bases from V and 5 bases from J; bases unmatched to any gene: 17. There are 17 residues in the CDR3. The CDR3, as DNA: TGTGCCAGCAGTGGGAGAGGCCGGACAGGGAAAGGAGACGAGCAGTACTTC. This translates into CASSGRGRTGKGDEQYF.

This chain connects TRBV15 to TRBJ2-1; TRBD1 aligns across 8 bases. This CDR3 spans 14 amino acids. With 3 bases clipped from V and 4 bases from J, the junction kept 2 bases outside the gene matches. In germline, CDR1 is LNHNV, CDR2 YYDKDF (reference sequence). The CDR3 DNA reads as TGTGCCACCAGCAGGGACAGGGTATACAATGAGCAGTTCTTC. Translation: CATSRDRVYNEQFF.

The J gene is TRBJ2-1, the V gene TRBV29-1, with D tentatively TRBD2 (6 bases). This CDR3 spans 16 amino acids. Germline values: CDR1 SQVTM, CDR2 ANQGSEA. The ends were cut back, 4 bases at V and 9 bases at J, with 25 bases in the middle. CDR3 DNA: TGCAGCGTTGTAGACGGAGCTTTCGGGAGAAGGAGTGAGCAGTTCTTC. Protein product: CSVVDGAFGRRSEQFF.

The chain joins TRBV6-5 to TRBJ1-5, with 9 bases fitting TRBD1. Germline CDR1 and CDR2: MNHEY and SVGAGI. V was clipped by 6 bases and J by 4 bases; unmatched bases: 7. The CDR3 spans 15 residues. CDR3 sequence (DNA): TGTGCCAGCAGCTACGGACAGGGGCCTAATCAGCCCCAGCATTTT. Translating gives CASSYGQGPNQPQHF.

The J gene is TRBJ2-7, the V gene TRBV10-3; TRBD2 aligns across 10 bases. Germline V gene data show CDR1 as ENHRY and CDR2 as SYGVKD. J lost 0 bases, V lost 2 bases, and 1 base had no gene match. This CDR3 is 15 amino acids long. CDR3 nucleotide sequence: TGTGCCATCAGTGAGGGACTAGCGGCCTCCTACGAGCAGTACTTC. Its protein is CAISEGLAASYEQYF.

The rearrangement uses TRBV30 and TRBJ2-3; D possibly corresponds to TRBD1 (6 bases). Germline values: CDR1 GTSNPN, CDR2 SVGIG (reference sequence). The length of the CDR3 is 13 residues. The CDR3 loop reads CALDRSGADTQYF. In DNA form, the CDR3 reads TGTGCACTTGACAGGTCGGGCGCAGATACGCAGTATTTT.

The chain joins TRBV4-1 to TRBJ2-7, with D hard to call. V shed 0 bases and J shed 1 base, with 19 bases lying between them. Germline lookup yields CDR1 MGHRA and CDR2 YSYEKL. The CDR3 runs 18 residues. The CDR3 here is CASSQDLGAKRRSYEQYF. DNA for the CDR3: TGCGCCAGCAGCCAAGATCTAGGCGCGAAGCGAAGGTCCTACGAGCAGTACTTC.

This chain uses TRBV27 with TRBJ2-7, with 9 nucleotides matching TRBD1. The V gene end was trimmed by 8 bases and the J gene end by 6 bases; junction bases not matched to a gene: 11. Germline-derived CDR1 and CDR2 are MNHEY and SMNVEV (reference sequence). CDR3 length: 14 residues. In DNA, the CDR3 is TGTGCCAGCCAGACGTACGGGACAGGGATCGAGCAGTACTTC. Its translation is CASQTYGTGIEQYF.

The chain recombines TRBV27 with TRBJ1-4; unclear D gene. Between the trimmed V and J ends, which lost 9 bases and 5 bases, there was a span of 10 bases. This CDR3 spans 12 amino acids. Germline V lookup: CDR1 MNHEY, CDR2 SMNVEV (reference sequence). The CDR3 region has the DNA TGTGCCAGTTGGACGAAGAATGAAAAACTGTTTTTT. Protein product: CASWTKNEKLFF.

This chain links TRBV3-1 with TRBJ2-3; 9 bases are shared with TRBD2. This CDR3 has 15 amino acids. CDR1 LGHDT and CDR2 YNNKEL come from the germline V gene (reference sequence). Trimming cost V 2 bases and J 11 bases; bases outside gene matches: 11. CDR3 residues: CASSQPIAGEGRQYF. CDR3 DNA: TGTGCCAGCAGCCAACCTATAGCGGGGGAAGGGCGGCAGTATTTT.

The chain uses TRBV20-1 and TRBJ2-3; TRBD1 is a possible D gene (5 bases). CDR3 length: 13 amino acids. Germline V lookup: CDR1 DFQATT, CDR2 SNEGSKA (reference sequence). V was shortened by 5 bases and J by 0 bases, with 9 bases between the two germline ends. CDR3 protein: CSAGAVSTDTQYF. The DNA for the CDR3 is TGCAGTGCTGGGGCGGTGAGCACAGATACGCAGTATTTT.

The V call is TRBV20-1, the J call TRBJ2-1; the D gene is possibly TRBD2 (6 bases). This CDR3 is 14 amino acids long. Germline CDR1 reads DFQATT; CDR2 reads SNEGSKA (reference sequence). With 2 bases removed from V and 7 bases from J, the gap between germline ends came to 15 bases. CDR3 residues: CSARRRASANEQFF. In nucleotides, the CDR3 is TGCAGTGCTAGAAGGAGGGCTAGCGCAAATGAGCAGTTCTTC.

J is TRBJ2-7 and V is TRBV3-1; 8 bases are shared with TRBD1. Trimming cost V 1 base and J 6 bases; bases outside gene matches: 5. The CDR3 runs 14 residues. Germline loops: CDR1 LGHDT, CDR2 YNNKEL (reference sequence). Here the CDR3 reads CASSQVRTGTEQYF. The DNA for the CDR3 is TGTGCCAGCAGCCAAGTACGGACAGGGACCGAGCAGTACTTC.

V gene TRBV20-1 combines with J gene TRBJ1-6; maybe TRBD1 (6 bases). Trimming shortened V by 4 bases and J by 8 bases, and 12 bases separated the two germline ends. CDR3 size: 13 residues. Germline V gene sequence: CDR1 DFQATT, CDR2 SNEGSKA (reference sequence). The DNA for the CDR3 is TGCAGTGCTATCGGACAGCAGGATTCACCCCTCCACTTT. Protein product: CSAIGQQDSPLHF.

V is TRBV9 and J is TRBJ2-3; tentative D call: TRBD1 (5 bases). Germline V lookup: CDR1 SGDLS, CDR2 YYNGEE. The CDR3 has 12 residues. Trimming stripped 7 bases from V and 5 bases from J, with 11 bases between. Here the CDR3 reads CASSPRGDTQYF. The CDR3 nucleotides are TGTGCCAGCTCACCAAGGGGAGATACGCAGTATTTT.

This chain connects TRBV3-1 to TRBJ2-4, with 8 nucleotides matching TRBD1. V lost 5 bases to trimming and J lost 7 bases; unmatched junction nucleotides: 7. Germline CDR1 is LGHDT and CDR2 is YNNKEL (reference sequence). The CDR3 totals 14 residues. The CDR3 protein is CASSLGQGRNIQYF. DNA of the CDR3: TGTGCCAGCAGCTTAGGACAGGGAAGGAACATTCAGTACTTC.

This sequence joins TRBV5-1 and TRBJ2-2; the match to TRBD1 covers 7 bases. The CDR3 consists of 14 residues. J gave up 0 bases and V 6 bases, and 2 bases lay outside the gene matches. The germline V gene encodes CDR1 SGHRS and CDR2 YFSETQ. CDR3 coding DNA: TGCGCCAGCACCGGGACAGCGAACACCGGGGAGCTGTTTTTT. Translating gives CASTGTANTGELFF.

The chain links TRBV20-1 to TRBJ2-3, with no clear D. The CDR3 runs to 13 residues. With 3 bases removed from V and 6 bases from J, the gap between germline ends came to 13 bases. CDR1 DFQATT and CDR2 SNEGSKA come from the germline V gene (reference sequence). In nucleotides, the CDR3 is TGCAGTGCTAGGTGGGCGGTCCAGGATACGCAGTATTTT. Protein: CSARWAVQDTQYF.

This chain uses TRBV3-1 with TRBJ2-2; 8 bases agree with TRBD1. V dropped 2 bases and J dropped 7; count of bases not matched to a gene: 9. The CDR3 sequence is 16 residues long. Germline CDR1 is LGHDT and CDR2 is YNNKEL (reference sequence). CDR3 sequence (DNA): TGTGCCAGCAGCCAAAGTTTCACAGGGGGGAACGGGGAGCTGTTTTTT. It is translated as CASSQSFTGGNGELFF. Full variable domain (outside the CDR3, taken from reference TRBV3-1 and TRBJ2-2): DTAVSQTPKYLVTQMGNDKSIKCEQNLGHDTMYWYKQDSKKFLKIMFSYNNKELIINETVPNRFSPKSPDKAHLNLHINSLELGDSAVYFCASSQSFTGGNGELFFGEGSRLTVL.

This chain joins TRBV19 and TRBJ1-1; D is undetermined. CDR1 and CDR2 from the germline V gene are LNHDA and SQIVND (reference sequence). The CDR3 loop spans 14 amino acids. The V end lost 5 bases, the J end lost 0 bases, and 10 bases lay between the germline ends. The CDR3 region is CASSRWQMNTEAFF. CDR3 in DNA: TGTGCCAGTAGTCGTTGGCAGATGAACACTGAAGCTTTCTTT. Combining the CDR3 with reference TRBV19 and TRBJ1-1 gives the whole variable domain DGGITQSPKYLFRKEGQNVTLSCEQNLNHDAMYWYRQDPGQGLRLIYYSQIVNDFQKGDIAEGYSVSREKKESFPLTVTSAQKNPTAFYLCASSRWQMNTEAFFGQGTRLTVV.

This chain uses TRBV27 with TRBJ1-6, with a weak D call TRBD1 (5 bases). In germline, CDR1 is MNHEY, CDR2 SMNVEV (reference sequence). The ends were cut back, 6 bases at V and 4 bases at J, with 10 bases in the middle. This CDR3 has 14 amino acids. The CDR3 DNA reads TGTGCCAGCAGAAGGGGTCAATATAATTCACCCCTCCACTTT. Its protein is CASRRGQYNSPLHF.

This chain links TRBV20-1 with TRBJ2-1, with TRBD2 identical over 9 bases. This CDR3 spans 14 amino acids. Germline CDR1 is DFQATT and CDR2 is SNEGSKA (reference sequence). V was clipped by 0 bases and J by 6 bases; unmatched bases: 3. The CDR3 loop is CSARDSGSSNEQFF. The CDR3 DNA reads as TGCAGTGCTAGAGATAGCGGGAGTTCCAATGAGCAGTTCTTC.